The 6 T cell receptor beta chains below were found in one sample sequenced in a study of blood T cell repertoires in COVID-19. The assay was immunoSEQ multiplex PCR, and TCRdb's table has in-frame clones only and misses some. This sample yields some 180,000 clones, of which approximately 80% are seen a single time; roughly 5.2% belongs to the top ten. Sequenced sample: PBMCs or T cells enriched from blood (not recorded which). The receptors come from a woman aged 55-69 years with acute COVID-19.

V and J are TRBV12-3 or TRBV12-4 and TRBJ2-5, with D perhaps TRBD1 (7 bases). This CDR3 comprises 13 residues. The V gene lost 8 bases and the J gene lost 10 bases, with 20 bases spanning the gap. This CDR3 reads CASSRETGRIQYF. The CDR3 DNA follows: TGTGCCAGCTCCAGGGAGACAGGGAGGATCCAGTACTTC.

The CDR3 nucleotides read TGTGCCAGCAGCTACTATACAGGGGGCGCGGATCAGCCCCAGCATTTT. It translates to CASSYYTGGADQPQHF. This chain connects TRBV5-4 to TRBJ1-5; TRBD1 matches at 9 bases. V was pared by 3 bases and J by 5 bases, with 9 bases of the junction left unmatched. CDR1 is SGHNT, CDR2 YYREEE, per germline (reference sequence). This CDR3 region has 16 residues.

The chain combines TRBV4-3 with TRBJ2-2; TRBD2 matches at 10 bases. J was trimmed by 0 bases and V by 3 bases; bases with no gene match: 13. Germline CDR1 LGHNA, CDR2 YSLEER. CDR3 length: 20 amino acids. CDR3 protein: CASSHPGLAEISANTGELFF. CDR3 nucleotide sequence: TGCGCCAGCAGCCATCCCGGACTAGCGGAGATATCCGCGAACACCGGGGAGCTGTTTTTT.

The genes are TRBV19 and TRBJ2-5; D might be TRBD1 (6 bases). V lost 11 bases to trimming and J lost 7 bases, with 20 bases between them. The CDR3 covers 13 residues. Looked up from germline, CDR1 is LNHDA and CDR2 is SQIVND (reference sequence). The DNA for the CDR3 is TGTGCCTCCGAGTCCGGGGAACAGGGGACCCAGTACTTC. Translated: CASESGEQGTQYF.

The V and J genes are TRBV4-1 and TRBJ1-1, with D possibly matching TRBD1 (5 bases). Trimming took off 4 bases at V and 1 base at J, with 7 bases between the two ends. CDR1 and CDR2 (germline): MGHRA, YSYEKL. This CDR3 has 13 amino acids. This chain's CDR3 is CASSLGGNTEAFF. The CDR3 nucleotides read TGCGCCAGCAGCCTCGGGGGGAACACTGAAGCTTTCTTT.

The rearrangement uses TRBV7-2 and TRBJ2-3; D possibly corresponds to TRBD2 (5 bases). Germline values: CDR1 SGHTA, CDR2 FQGNSA. CDR3 length: 14 amino acids. V was cut by 4 bases and J by 5 bases, with 13 bases left in between. The CDR3 DNA reads TGTGCCAGCAGCTCCAGAAGCGAGGGAGATACGCAGTATTTT. This gives the protein CASSSRSEGDTQYF.